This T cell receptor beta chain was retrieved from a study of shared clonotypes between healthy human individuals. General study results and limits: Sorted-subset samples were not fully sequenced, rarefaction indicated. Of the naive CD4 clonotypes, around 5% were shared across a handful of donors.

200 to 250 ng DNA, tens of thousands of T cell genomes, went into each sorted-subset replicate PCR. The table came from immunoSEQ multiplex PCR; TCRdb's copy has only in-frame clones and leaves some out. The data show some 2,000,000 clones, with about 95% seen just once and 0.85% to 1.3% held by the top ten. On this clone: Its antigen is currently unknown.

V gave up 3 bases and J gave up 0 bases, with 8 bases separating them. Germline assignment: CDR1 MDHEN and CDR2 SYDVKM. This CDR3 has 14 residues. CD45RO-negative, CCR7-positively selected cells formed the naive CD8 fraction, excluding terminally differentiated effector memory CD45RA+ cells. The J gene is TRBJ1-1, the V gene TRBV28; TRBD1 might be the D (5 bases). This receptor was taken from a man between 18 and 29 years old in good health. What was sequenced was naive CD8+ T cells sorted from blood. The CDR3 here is CASSFDSLNTEAFF. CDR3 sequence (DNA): TGTGCCAGCAGTTTTGACAGCTTGAACACTGAAGCTTTCTTT.